These 2 T cell receptor beta chains were sequenced from one sample in a study of blood T cells in healthy people across ages. Together with a sample-barcoded 5' primer, a J-beta primer mix was included in a second PCR lasting roughly 6 to 12 cycles. TCRdb called the 5' RACE reads again in MiXCR, with one record for every CDR3 protein. The sample consists of roughly 1.7 million distinct CDR3 sequences, roughly 32% of them appearing once. The sample taken for sequencing was blood. Receptors were obtained from a woman younger than 45 in good health.

Only a few counts were recorded for this clonotype. The gene calls are TRBV7-9 and TRBJ2-7; 7 positions match TRBD1. The ends lost 4 bases at V and 3 bases at J; junction bases unmatched: 6. The CDR3 is 14 residues long. Germline loops: CDR1 SEHNR, CDR2 FQNEAQ (reference sequence). CDR3 loop: CASSSKGASYEQYF. The CDR3 DNA sequence: TGTGCCAGCAGCTCCAAGGGGGCTAGCTACGAGCAGTACTTC.

On this clonotype: A much more abundant neighbour one base away suggests this may be a read error. The chain joins TRBV29-1 to TRBJ2-4; TRBD2 agrees at 7 bases. V was clipped by 6 bases and J by 13 bases; unmatched bases: 15. Germline lookup yields CDR1 SQVTM and CDR2 ANQGSEA. The CDR3 is made up of 13 amino acids. Written as DNA, the CDR3 is TGCAGCGTCAAACCGGGACTATCCTACGGGCAGTACTTC. It translates to CSVKPGLSYGQYF.